A single sample gave rise to the 12 T cell receptor beta chains below, sequenced in a study of patients and donors after allogeneic stem cell transplantation. TCRdb re-called the RT-PCR reads through MiXCR, storing one row per CDR3 protein. The sample carries about 160,000 distinct CDR3 sequences, around 28% recorded once. Material for sequencing was blood, either unsorted or a sorted T cell fraction (not recorded which). Receptors were obtained from a human donor who was either an allogeneic HSCT recipient or a stem cell or donor lymphocyte infusion donor (not recorded which). It is not recorded whose cells these are; they may come from a transplant donor.

Many counts were recorded for this clonotype. V and J are TRBV27 and TRBJ2-1; no definite D call. The CDR3 sequence is 12 residues long. Germline V lookup: CDR1 MNHEY, CDR2 SMNVEV (reference sequence). The V end lost 5 bases, the J end lost 7 bases, and 9 bases lay between the germline ends. CDR3 DNA sequence: TGTGCCAGCAGTGGAGCGATAAATGAGCAGTTCTTC. Its protein is CASSGAINEQFF.

The rearrangement uses TRBV6-5 and TRBJ1-1; possible D gene TRBD1, 6 bases. V lost 0 bases, J lost 5 bases, and 13 bases lay in between. Germline V gene data show CDR1 as MNHEY and CDR2 as SVGAGI. This CDR3 is built from 15 residues. CDR3 region: CASSYSNQGLTEAFF. The CDR3 nucleotides read TGTGCCAGCAGTTACTCGAATCAGGGGCTGACTGAAGCTTTCTTT.

This clonotype was observed a few times. The chain joins TRBV6-5 to TRBJ2-1; 10 positions match TRBD2. V gave up 2 bases and J gave up 7 bases; unmatched junction bases: 5. This CDR3 spans 15 amino acids. The germline V gene has CDR1 MNHEY and CDR2 SVGAGI. CDR3 coding DNA: TGTGCCAGCAGTTACGGGGCTAGCGGGAGTAATGAGCAGTTCTTC. This encodes CASSYGASGSNEQFF.

The chain employs TRBV5-1 and TRBJ2-5, with 9 bases aligning to TRBD1. Germline V gene data show CDR1 as SGHRS and CDR2 as YFSETQ. The V gene end was trimmed by 5 bases and the J gene end by 5 bases; junction bases not matched to a gene: 10. This CDR3 is 15 amino acids long. CDR3 coding DNA: TGCGCCAGCAGGCCGGGACAGGGAGTTGCGGAGACCCAGTACTTC. As protein: CASRPGQGVAETQYF.

This clonotype was found once. The CDR3 reads CASSYASGSLETQYF. The CDR3 nucleotides read TGTGCCAGCAGTTATGCTAGCGGGAGTTTAGAGACCCAGTACTTC. The chain has TRBV6-5 and TRBJ2-5; 10 bases align to TRBD2. Trimming removed 3 bases from V and 4 bases from J; junction bases left unmatched: 5. This CDR3 contains 15 residues. Germline V gene data show CDR1 as MNHEY and CDR2 as SVGAGI.

This clonotype occurred many times. No DNA is shown, since the ends of the CDR3 on it are uncertain; the CDR3 is the one TCRdb lists. V is TRBV6-5 and J is TRBJ2-7; the table assigns TRBD1, which was not confirmed against the DNA. The CDR3 totals 15 residues, both ends included. Germline V lookup: CDR1 MNHEY, CDR2 SVGAGI. The CDR3: CASSLGTGRAYEQYF.

The chain uses TRBV12-3 or TRBV12-4 and TRBJ2-5; D call uncertain. Trimming stripped 6 bases from V and 1 base from J, with 9 bases between. This CDR3 comprises 13 residues. The CDR3 region is CASRGKFQETQYF. CDR3 coding DNA: TGTGCCAGCAGGGGGAAGTTCCAAGAGACCCAGTACTTC.

In this sample, this clonotype turned up a few times. CDR3 region: CASSEWAGQPQHF. CDR3 coding DNA: TGTGCCAGCAGTGAATGGGCCGGTCAGCCCCAGCATTTT. The J gene is TRBJ1-5, the V gene TRBV25-1; D unclear. This CDR3 region has 13 residues. V was pared by 1 base and J by 6 bases, with 7 bases between. The germline V gene has CDR1 MGHDK and CDR2 SYGVNS.

This clonotype was counted ten times or more. This chain links TRBV14 with TRBJ1-1; D gene unclear. This CDR3 is built from 13 residues. Trimming removed 1 base from V and 2 bases from J, with 5 bases in between. Germline loops: CDR1 SGHDN, CDR2 FVKESK. The CDR3 nucleotides read TGTGCCAGCAGCCAAGGGCCTAACACTGAAGCTTTCTTT. Its translation: CASSQGPNTEAFF.

This chain joins TRBV20-1 and TRBJ2-7; 8 bases map to TRBD2. This CDR3 has 13 amino acids. The V and J ends lost 2 bases and 2 bases, in that order; junction bases with no gene match: 2. Germline loops: CDR1 DFQATT, CDR2 SNEGSKA (reference sequence). In DNA form, the CDR3 reads TGCAGTGCTAGACCGGGACTAGCCTACGAGCAGTACTTC. Translating it yields CSARPGLAYEQYF.

This clonotype has ten or more counts. The chain links TRBV12-3 or TRBV12-4 to TRBJ1-5, with D maybe TRBD1 (6 bases). The length of the CDR3 is 14 residues. V was clipped by 6 bases and J by 4 bases, with 13 bases between them. CDR3 sequence (DNA): TGTGCCAGCAGCCCGGACAGCCCAAATCAGCCCCAGCATTTT. This translates into CASSPDSPNQPQHF.

This chain joins TRBV5-5 and TRBJ2-1, with a tentative D call TRBD2 (6 bases). This CDR3 has 16 amino acids. V shed 4 bases and J shed 1 base, with 15 bases lying between them. Germline CDR1 reads SGHKS; CDR2 reads YYEKEE (reference sequence). The CDR3 DNA reads TGTGCCAGCAGCCCGCAGAGGGGAGGATCCTACAATGAGCAGTTCTTC. This sequence encodes CASSPQRGGSYNEQFF.